This T cell receptor (beta chain) appears in the sequencing data of a study of CD8+CD57+ T cells in acquired aplastic anemia. Across the study: The sorted CD4+ and CD8+ cells yielded an average around 3 ug of DNA.

This clonotype was counted a single time. Its antigen is undetermined. Possible read error: a much larger clone is one base away. Profiling of TCR beta VDJ combinations and CDR3 sequences used genomic DNA as template. TCRdb used MiXCR to reprocess the reads, holding one entry per CDR3 protein. Among 250,000 or so distinct CDR3 sequences listed, approximately 45% were seen once. The CDR3 runs to 12 residues. From germline, CDR1 is MDHEN and CDR2 SYDVKM. V was cut by 3 bases and J by 4 bases, with 4 bases left in between. Study-wide findings and caveats: Any difference that existed in CD8+ Simpson's diversity between patients and controls was not significant.

Only patients with CD8+CD57+ cell expansion on flow cytometry were chosen for sequencing. At blood sampling, none of the patients had yet received therapy. The sequence was obtained from a human donor with aplastic anemia. Sequencing was done on a sample of sorted CD4+, CD8+, or CD8+CD57+ T cells (not recorded which) from PBMCs. The chain couples TRBV28 to TRBJ1-5; D is ambiguous. CDR3 sequence (DNA): TGTGCCAGCAGTTTCATAAATCAGCCCCAGCATTTT. Its protein is CASSFINQPQHF. Supplemented by reference TRBV28 and TRBJ1-5, the full variable domain reads DVKVTQSSRYLVKRTGEKVFLECVQDMDHENMFWYRQDPGLGLRLIYFSYDVKMKEKGDIPEGYSVSREKKERFSLILESASTNQTSMYLCASSFINQPQHFGDGTRLSIL.